One and the same sample provided the 20 T cell receptor beta chains below, sequenced in a study of cytotoxic CD8 clonotypes in ibrutinib-treated CLL. The table came from immunoSEQ multiplex PCR; TCRdb's copy has only in-frame clones and leaves some out. This sample has 13,000 to 15,000 clones, with under 65% found just once. Sequenced material: PBMCs, taken at a roughly 22-month disease-progression time point, from a patient treated with ibrutinib. These receptors came from a human donor with chronic lymphocytic leukemia.

For the CDR3, the DNA is TGCGCCAGCAGCTTTACCCTAGCGGGGGCGTCCTACGAGCAGTACTTC. Translating it yields CASSFTLAGASYEQYF. V usage is TRBV5-1 and J usage is TRBJ2-7, with 10 bases identical to TRBD2. This CDR3 comprises 16 residues. The germline V gene has CDR1 SGHRS and CDR2 YFSETQ. The ends lost 2 bases at V and 1 base at J; junction bases unmatched: 6.

The chain recombines TRBV27 with TRBJ2-2; 11 bases agree with TRBD2. Germline V CDR1 and CDR2: MNHEY, SMNVEV (reference sequence). V lost 7 bases, J lost 3 bases, and 7 bases stayed unmatched. CDR3 length: 16 amino acids. CDR3 protein: CASTISGGADTGELFF. CDR3 bases: TGTGCCAGCACCATTAGCGGGGGGGCCGACACCGGGGAGCTGTTTTTT.

The V and J genes are TRBV10-2 and TRBJ2-7; D may correspond to TRBD1 or TRBD2 (5 bases each). Germline V gene sequence: CDR1 WSHSY, CDR2 SAAADI. V lost 6 bases, J lost 0 bases, and 15 bases lay in between. This CDR3 has 15 residues. In DNA, the CDR3 is TGCGCCAGCAGGAGGGGCATCACGAGCTCCTACGAGCAGTACTTC. Protein product: CASRRGITSSYEQYF.

The chain employs TRBV2 and TRBJ1-1; D is ambiguous. V dropped 4 bases and J dropped 5 bases, with 8 bases sitting between them. This CDR3 region has 12 residues. Looked up from germline, CDR1 is SNHLY and CDR2 is FYNNEI. The CDR3 is CASSGTRTEAFF. The CDR3 DNA reads as TGTGCCAGCAGTGGGACTCGGACTGAAGCTTTCTTT.

The V and J genes are TRBV5-1 and TRBJ1-3; D is perhaps TRBD1 (5 bases). Trimming took 5 bases from V and 2 from J, leaving 8 bases between them. Looked up from germline, CDR1 is SGHRS and CDR2 is YFSETQ. CDR3 length: 13 residues. In nucleotides, the CDR3 is TGCGCCAGCAGTAAGGGGCCTGGAAACACCATATATTTT. Translated: CASSKGPGNTIYF.

Worth noting for this clone: The sample has other DNA sequences that encode this CDR3 too. This chain uses TRBV5-1 with TRBJ2-3, with 10 bases fitting TRBD1. The V segment lost 0 bases and the J segment 2 bases; nucleotides outside the gene matches: 3. The CDR3 extends over 16 amino acids. Per germline, CDR1 SGHRS and CDR2 YFSETQ. The CDR3, as DNA: TGCGCCAGCAGCTTGGGACAGGGGGCACCCACAGATACGCAGTATTTT. It codes for CASSLGQGAPTDTQYF.

The chain has TRBV29-1 and TRBJ2-7; 8 bases line up with TRBD2. The V segment lost 5 bases and the J segment 0 bases; nucleotides outside the gene matches: 3. From germline, CDR1 is SQVTM and CDR2 ANQGSEA. This CDR3 has 13 amino acids. The DNA of the CDR3 is TGCAGCGTTAGCGGGGGAAGCTCCTACGAGCAGTACTTC. It translates to CSVSGGSSYEQYF.

The V gene is TRBV11-2, the J gene TRBJ1-1; perhaps TRBD1 as D (5 bases). Germline lookup yields CDR1 SGHAT and CDR2 FQNNGV. Deletions cut 1 base from V and 1 base from J, with 7 bases between. The CDR3 has 14 residues. For the CDR3, the DNA is TGTGCCAGCAGCTTAGGGGGACCGAACACTGAAGCTTTCTTT. This encodes CASSLGGPNTEAFF. Together with reference TRBV11-2 and TRBJ1-1, the CDR3 gives the full variable domain: EAGVAQSPRYKIIEKRQSVAFWCNPISGHATLYWYQQILGQGPKLLIQFQNNGVVDDSQLPKDRFSAERLKGVDSTLKIQPAKLEDSAVYLCASSLGGPNTEAFFGQGTRLTVV.

This clone was recorded at least ten times. This chain uses TRBV4-2 with TRBJ2-7; D is ambiguous. The CDR3 covers 13 residues. Trimming removed 2 bases from V and 5 bases from J, with 10 bases in between. Germline V gene sequence: CDR1 LGHNA, CDR2 YNFKEQ. The DNA for the CDR3 is TGTGCCAGCAGCCAAAGTGAAGGGAACGAGCAGTACTTC. Protein: CASSQSEGNEQYF.

The V and J genes are TRBV19 and TRBJ2-1, with 7 bases that match TRBD1. Germline loops: CDR1 LNHDA, CDR2 SQIVND (reference sequence). CDR3 length equals 16 residues. J gave up 4 bases and V 8 bases, and 14 bases lay outside the gene matches. The CDR3 protein is CASLGSQGQRYNEQFF. The CDR3 coding sequence is TGTGCCAGTCTTGGGTCCCAGGGACAGAGATACAATGAGCAGTTCTTC.

In this sample, this clone turned up a few times. The rearrangement uses TRBV19 and TRBJ1-2; no clear D gene. Germline V gene data show CDR1 as LNHDA and CDR2 as SQIVND (reference sequence). V was cut by 3 bases and J by 0 bases, with 8 bases left in between. The CDR3 is 14 amino acids. The CDR3 DNA follows: TGTGCCAGTAGTATTAGAGGAGCTAACTATGGCTACACCTTC. Its protein product is CASSIRGANYGYTF. The complete variable domain, with remaining parts taken from reference TRBV19 and TRBJ1-2, reads DGGITQSPKYLFRKEGQNVTLSCEQNLNHDAMYWYRQDPGQGLRLIYYSQIVNDFQKGDIAEGYSVSREKKESFPLTVTSAQKNPTAFYLCASSIRGANYGYTFGSGTRLTVV.

The chain employs TRBV7-8 and TRBJ2-1; D might be TRBD2 (5 bases). The CDR3 length is 13 residues. CDR1 is SGHVS, CDR2 FQNEAQ, per germline. V shed 1 base and J shed 7 bases, with 8 bases lying between them. CDR3 loop: CASSLERENEQFF. As DNA, the CDR3 is TGTGCCAGCAGCTTAGAAAGGGAGAATGAGCAGTTCTTC.

This clone appeared a single time. The CDR3 reads CASSVTGGELFF. The DNA for the CDR3 is TGTGCCAGCAGTGTGACAGGCGGGGAGCTGTTTTTT. The V gene is TRBV25-1, the J gene TRBJ2-2; perhaps TRBD1 as D (6 bases). From germline, CDR1 is MGHDK and CDR2 SYGVNS. The ends were cut back, 4 bases at V and 7 bases at J, with 7 bases in the middle. The CDR3 spans 12 residues.

V gene TRBV7-9 combines with J gene TRBJ2-1; TRBD1 matches at 7 bases. With 3 bases clipped from V and 4 bases from J, the junction kept 6 bases outside the gene matches. Germline V gene lookup returns CDR1 SEHNR and CDR2 FQNEAQ (reference sequence). The CDR3 runs 15 residues. CDR3 loop: CASSLHRGQYNEQFF. As DNA, the CDR3 is TGTGCCAGCAGCTTGCATCGGGGACAGTACAATGAGCAGTTCTTC.

This clone was recorded a few times. V gene TRBV2 combines with J gene TRBJ2-3, with D possibly TRBD1 on 6 matching bases. The CDR3 totals 12 residues. Between the trimmed V and J ends, which lost 4 bases and 6 bases, there was a span of 8 bases. Germline V CDR1 and CDR2: SNHLY, FYNNEI. CDR3 region: CASSGGPDTQYF. The CDR3 region has the DNA TGTGCCAGCAGTGGGGGGCCCGATACGCAGTATTTT.

The chain uses TRBV27 and TRBJ1-1; a weak D match, TRBD1 (6 bases). CDR3 length: 14 residues. V lost 6 bases, J lost 0 bases, and 11 bases lay in between. Germline lookup yields CDR1 MNHEY and CDR2 SMNVEV (reference sequence). The CDR3 here is CASSPTGLNTEAFF. CDR3 nucleotides: TGTGCCAGCAGCCCGACAGGATTGAACACTGAAGCTTTCTTT.

This clone has just a few counts. The J gene is TRBJ1-2, the V gene TRBV19; D is perhaps TRBD1 (5 bases). The CDR3 is 11 amino acids. The V end was cut by 8 bases, the J end by 8 bases, with 12 bases between. CDR1 and CDR2 (germline): LNHDA, SQIVND (reference sequence). In DNA, the CDR3 is TGTGCCAGTCAGGACCAGGGAGGCTACACCTTC. This encodes CASQDQGGYTF.

The chain recombines TRBV5-8 with TRBJ1-2, with TRBD1 as a possible D gene (5 bases). Looked up from germline, CDR1 is SGHTS and CDR2 is YDEGEE. Trimming took 4 bases from V and 2 from J, leaving 18 bases between them. This CDR3 is built from 16 residues. The CDR3 DNA is TGTGCCAGCAGCCCTATCGCAGGGTTGAACAACTATGGCTACACCTTC. Amino acid sequence: CASSPIAGLNNYGYTF.

The sample holds a few counts of this clone. V gene TRBV7-7 combines with J gene TRBJ1-1; D unresolved. The CDR3 is 13 amino acids. The germline V and J ends were trimmed by 5 bases and 0 bases, with 7 bases remaining between them. Germline values: CDR1 SSHAT, CDR2 FNYEAQ (reference sequence). CDR3 region: CASSLTVNTEAFF. In DNA form, the CDR3 reads TGTGCCAGCAGCCTCACAGTGAACACTGAAGCTTTCTTT.

This clone appeared a few times. This chain links TRBV2 with TRBJ2-7; the match to TRBD1 covers 9 bases. The CDR3 contains 16 residues. Germline trimming cut 3 bases from V and 3 bases from J; bases unmatched to any gene: 9. CDR1 and CDR2 from the germline V gene are SNHLY and FYNNEI. The CDR3 DNA is TGTGCCAGCAGTGATCTCGTCCGGGACAGGGTCTACGAGCAGTACTTC. It codes for CASSDLVRDRVYEQYF.